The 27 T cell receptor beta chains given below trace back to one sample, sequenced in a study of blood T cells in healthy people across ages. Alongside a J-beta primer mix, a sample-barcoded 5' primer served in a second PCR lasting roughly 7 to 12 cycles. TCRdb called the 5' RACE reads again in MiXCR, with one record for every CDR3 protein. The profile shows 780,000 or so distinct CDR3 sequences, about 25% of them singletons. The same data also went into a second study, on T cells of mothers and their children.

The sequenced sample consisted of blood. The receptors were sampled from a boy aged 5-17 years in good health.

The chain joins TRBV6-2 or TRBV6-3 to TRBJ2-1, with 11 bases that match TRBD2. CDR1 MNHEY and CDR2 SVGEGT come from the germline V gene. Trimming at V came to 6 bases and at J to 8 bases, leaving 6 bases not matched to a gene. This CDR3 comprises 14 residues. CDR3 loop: CASRSGLAEYEQFF. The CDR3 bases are TGTGCCAGCAGATCGGGACTAGCGGAATATGAGCAGTTCTTC.

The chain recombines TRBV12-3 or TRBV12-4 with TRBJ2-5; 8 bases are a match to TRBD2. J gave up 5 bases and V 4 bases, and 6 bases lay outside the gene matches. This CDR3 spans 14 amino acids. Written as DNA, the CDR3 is TGTGCCAGCAGTTACGGACCGGGGGGGGAGACCCAGTACTTC. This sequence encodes CASSYGPGGETQYF.

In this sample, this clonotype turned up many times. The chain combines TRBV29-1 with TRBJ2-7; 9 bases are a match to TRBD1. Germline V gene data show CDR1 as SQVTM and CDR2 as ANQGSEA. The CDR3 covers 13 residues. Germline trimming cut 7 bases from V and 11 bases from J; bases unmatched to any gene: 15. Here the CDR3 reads CSAASGQGLVEYF. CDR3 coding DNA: TGCAGCGCCGCATCGGGACAGGGCCTTGTTGAGTACTTC.

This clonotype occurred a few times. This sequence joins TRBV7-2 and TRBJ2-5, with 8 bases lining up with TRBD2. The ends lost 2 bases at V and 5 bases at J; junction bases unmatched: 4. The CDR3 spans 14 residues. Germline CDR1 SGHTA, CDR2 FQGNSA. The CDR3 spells CASSLYSGTETQYF. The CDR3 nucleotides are TGTGCCAGCAGCTTATATAGCGGGACCGAGACCCAGTACTTC. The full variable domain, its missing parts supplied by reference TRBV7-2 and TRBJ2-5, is GAGVSQSPSNKVTEKGKDVELRCDPISGHTALYWYRQSLGQGLEFLIYFQGNSAPDKSGLPSDRFSAERTGGSVSTLTIQRTQQEDSAVYLCASSLYSGTETQYFGPGTRLLVL.

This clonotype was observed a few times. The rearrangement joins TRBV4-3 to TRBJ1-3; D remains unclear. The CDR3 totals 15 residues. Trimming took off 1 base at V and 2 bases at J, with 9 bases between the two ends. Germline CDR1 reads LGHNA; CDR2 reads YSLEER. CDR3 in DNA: TGCGCCAGCAGCCAAGGGCGGAAGGCTGGAAACACCATATATTTT. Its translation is CASSQGRKAGNTIYF.

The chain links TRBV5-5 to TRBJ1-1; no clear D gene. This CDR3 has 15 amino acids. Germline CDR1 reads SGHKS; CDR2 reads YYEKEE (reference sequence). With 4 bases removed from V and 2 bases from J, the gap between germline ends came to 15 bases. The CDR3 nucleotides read TGTGCCAGCAGCCACCAATTCACAGTTAACACTGAAGCTTTCTTT. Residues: CASSHQFTVNTEAFF.

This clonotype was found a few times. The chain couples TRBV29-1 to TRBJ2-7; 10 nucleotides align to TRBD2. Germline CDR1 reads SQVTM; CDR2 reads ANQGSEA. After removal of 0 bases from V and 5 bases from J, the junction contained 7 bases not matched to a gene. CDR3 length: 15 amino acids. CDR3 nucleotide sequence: TGCAGCGTTGAAGATCTAGCGGGAGATGGCAACGAGCAGTACTTC. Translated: CSVEDLAGDGNEQYF.

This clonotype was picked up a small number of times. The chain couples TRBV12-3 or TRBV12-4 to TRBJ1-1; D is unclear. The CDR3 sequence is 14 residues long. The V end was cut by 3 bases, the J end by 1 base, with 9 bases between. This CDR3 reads CASSLFGENTEAFF. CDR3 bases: TGTGCCAGCAGTTTGTTCGGGGAGAACACTGAAGCTTTCTTT.

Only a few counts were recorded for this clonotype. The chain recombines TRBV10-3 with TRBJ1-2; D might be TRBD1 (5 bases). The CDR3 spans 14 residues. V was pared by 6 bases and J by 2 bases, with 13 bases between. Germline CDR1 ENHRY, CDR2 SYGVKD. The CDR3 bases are TGTGCCATCAGATCAGGGAATTCAAACTATGGCTACACCTTC. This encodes CAIRSGNSNYGYTF.

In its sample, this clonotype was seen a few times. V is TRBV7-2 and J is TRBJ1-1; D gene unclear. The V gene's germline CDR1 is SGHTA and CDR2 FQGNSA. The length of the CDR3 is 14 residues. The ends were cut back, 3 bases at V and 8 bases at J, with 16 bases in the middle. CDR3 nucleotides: TGTGCCAGCAGCTTCTATTACTCCAGCGAGGAAGCTTTCTTT. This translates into CASSFYYSSEEAFF.

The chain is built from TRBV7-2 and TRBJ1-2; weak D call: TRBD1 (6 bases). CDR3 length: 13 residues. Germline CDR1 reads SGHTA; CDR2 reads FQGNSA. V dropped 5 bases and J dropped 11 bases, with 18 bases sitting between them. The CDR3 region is CASSHSHRAGYTF. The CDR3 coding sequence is TGTGCCAGCAGCCATTCCCACAGGGCTGGGTACACCTTC.

The CDR3 sequence: CASSLWTSENTGELFF. DNA of the CDR3: TGTGCCAGCAGTTTATGGACTAGCGAAAACACCGGGGAGCTGTTTTTT. V is TRBV12-3 or TRBV12-4 and J is TRBJ2-2; 9 nucleotides line up with TRBD2. J gave up 2 bases and V 2 bases, and 3 bases lay outside the gene matches. This CDR3 has 16 amino acids.

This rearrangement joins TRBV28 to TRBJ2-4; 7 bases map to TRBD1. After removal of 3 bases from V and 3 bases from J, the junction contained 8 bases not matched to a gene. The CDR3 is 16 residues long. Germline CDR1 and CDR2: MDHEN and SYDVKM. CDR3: CASSFELTGVKNIQYF. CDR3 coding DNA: TGTGCCAGCAGTTTCGAACTCACAGGGGTCAAAAACATTCAGTACTTC.

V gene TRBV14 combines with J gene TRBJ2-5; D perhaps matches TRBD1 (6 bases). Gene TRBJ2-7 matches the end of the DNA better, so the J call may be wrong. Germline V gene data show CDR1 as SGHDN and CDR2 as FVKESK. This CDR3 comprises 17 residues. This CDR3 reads CASSQGKWSGDPYEQYF. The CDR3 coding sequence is TGTGCCAGCAGCCAAGGAAAATGGTCAGGGGACCCCTACGAGCAGTACTTC.

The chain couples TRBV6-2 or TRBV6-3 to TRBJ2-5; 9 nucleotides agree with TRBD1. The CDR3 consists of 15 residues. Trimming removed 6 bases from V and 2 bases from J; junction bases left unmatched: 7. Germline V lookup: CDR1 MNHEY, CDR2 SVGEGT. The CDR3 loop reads CASRHRDRAQETQYF. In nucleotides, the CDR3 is TGTGCCAGCAGACACCGGGACAGGGCTCAAGAGACCCAGTACTTC.

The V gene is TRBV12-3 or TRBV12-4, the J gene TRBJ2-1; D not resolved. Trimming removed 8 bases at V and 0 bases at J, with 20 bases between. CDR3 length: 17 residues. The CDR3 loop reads CASASRPAPSSYNEQFF. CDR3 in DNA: TGTGCCAGCGCGTCCCGCCCAGCGCCAAGCTCCTACAATGAGCAGTTCTTC.

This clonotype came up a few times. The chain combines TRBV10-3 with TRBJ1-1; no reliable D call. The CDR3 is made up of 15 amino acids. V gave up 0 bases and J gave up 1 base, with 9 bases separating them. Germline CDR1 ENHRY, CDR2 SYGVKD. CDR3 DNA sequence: TGTGCCATCAGTGAGTCCGGCGGCGGGAACACTGAAGCTTTCTTT. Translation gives CAISESGGGNTEAFF.

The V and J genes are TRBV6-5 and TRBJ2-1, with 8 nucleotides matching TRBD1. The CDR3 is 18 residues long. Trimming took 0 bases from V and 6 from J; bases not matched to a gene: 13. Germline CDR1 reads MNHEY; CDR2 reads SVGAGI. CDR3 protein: CASSYSISAGGASNEQFF. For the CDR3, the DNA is TGTGCCAGCAGTTACTCGATTTCGGCAGGGGGCGCGAGCAATGAGCAGTTCTTC.

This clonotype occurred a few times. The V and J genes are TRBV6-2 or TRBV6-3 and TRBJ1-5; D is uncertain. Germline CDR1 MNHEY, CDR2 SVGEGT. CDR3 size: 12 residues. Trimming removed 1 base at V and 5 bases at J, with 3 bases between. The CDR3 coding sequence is TGTGCCAGCAGTTACTTGGATCAGCCCCAGCATTTT. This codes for CASSYLDQPQHF.

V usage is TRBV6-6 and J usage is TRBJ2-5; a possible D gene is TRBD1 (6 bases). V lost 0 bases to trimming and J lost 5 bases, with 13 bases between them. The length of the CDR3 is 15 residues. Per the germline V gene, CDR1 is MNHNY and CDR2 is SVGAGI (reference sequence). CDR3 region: CASSYSSAGVETQYF. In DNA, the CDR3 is TGTGCCAGCAGTTACTCGAGTGCAGGGGTGGAGACCCAGTACTTC.

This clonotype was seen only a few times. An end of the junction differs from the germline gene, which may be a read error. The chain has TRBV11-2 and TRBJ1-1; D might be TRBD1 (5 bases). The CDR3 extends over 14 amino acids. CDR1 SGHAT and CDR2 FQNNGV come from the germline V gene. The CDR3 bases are TGTGCCAGCAGCTTAGGCGGGGGGGAAGGTGAAGTTTTCTTT. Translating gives CASSLGGGEGEVFF. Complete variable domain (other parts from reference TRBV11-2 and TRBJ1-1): EAGVAQSPRYKIIEKRQSVAFWCNPISGHATLYWYQQILGQGPKLLIQFQNNGVVDDSQLPKDRFSAERLKGVDSTLKIQPAKLEDSAVYLCASSLGGGEGEVFFGQGTRLTVV.

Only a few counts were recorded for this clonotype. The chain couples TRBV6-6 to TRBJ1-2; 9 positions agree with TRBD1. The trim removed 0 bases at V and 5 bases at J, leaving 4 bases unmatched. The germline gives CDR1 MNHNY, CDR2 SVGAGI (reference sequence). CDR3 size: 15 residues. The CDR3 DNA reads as TGTGCCAGCAGTTACTCGGGACAGGGCGTATATGGCTACACCTTC. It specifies CASSYSGQGVYGYTF.

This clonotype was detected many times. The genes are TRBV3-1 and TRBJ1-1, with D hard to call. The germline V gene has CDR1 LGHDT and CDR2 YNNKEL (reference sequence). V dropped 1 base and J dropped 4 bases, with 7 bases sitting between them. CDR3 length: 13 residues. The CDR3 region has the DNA TGTGCCAGCAGCCAAGGGTGGGTCACTGAAGCTTTCTTT. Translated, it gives CASSQGWVTEAFF.

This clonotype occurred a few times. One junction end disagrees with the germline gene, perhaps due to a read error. The CDR3 sequence: CASSEAEYF. CDR3 DNA: TGCGCCAGCAGTGAGGCGGAGTACTTC. The chain carries TRBV10-2 and TRBJ2-1; D is uncertain. CDR3 size: 9 residues. The germline CDR1 and CDR2 sequences are WSHSY and SAAADI.

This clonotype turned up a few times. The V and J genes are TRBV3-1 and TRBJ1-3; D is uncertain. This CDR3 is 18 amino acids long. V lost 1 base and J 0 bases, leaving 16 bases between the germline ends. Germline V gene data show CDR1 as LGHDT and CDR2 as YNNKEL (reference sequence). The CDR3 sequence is CASSQVRATGSSGNTIYF. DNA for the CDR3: TGTGCCAGCAGCCAAGTGCGGGCGACGGGAAGCTCTGGAAACACCATATATTTT.

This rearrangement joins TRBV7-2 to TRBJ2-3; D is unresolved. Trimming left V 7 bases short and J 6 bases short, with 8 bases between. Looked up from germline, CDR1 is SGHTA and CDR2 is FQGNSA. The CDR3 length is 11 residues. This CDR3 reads CASTITDTQYF. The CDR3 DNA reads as TGTGCCAGCACGATCACGGATACGCAGTATTTT.

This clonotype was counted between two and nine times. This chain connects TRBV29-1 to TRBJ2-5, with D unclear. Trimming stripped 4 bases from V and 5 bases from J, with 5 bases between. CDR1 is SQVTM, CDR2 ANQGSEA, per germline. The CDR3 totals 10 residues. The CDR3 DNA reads TGCAGCGTTGGGAGCGAGACCCAGTACTTC. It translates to CSVGSETQYF.